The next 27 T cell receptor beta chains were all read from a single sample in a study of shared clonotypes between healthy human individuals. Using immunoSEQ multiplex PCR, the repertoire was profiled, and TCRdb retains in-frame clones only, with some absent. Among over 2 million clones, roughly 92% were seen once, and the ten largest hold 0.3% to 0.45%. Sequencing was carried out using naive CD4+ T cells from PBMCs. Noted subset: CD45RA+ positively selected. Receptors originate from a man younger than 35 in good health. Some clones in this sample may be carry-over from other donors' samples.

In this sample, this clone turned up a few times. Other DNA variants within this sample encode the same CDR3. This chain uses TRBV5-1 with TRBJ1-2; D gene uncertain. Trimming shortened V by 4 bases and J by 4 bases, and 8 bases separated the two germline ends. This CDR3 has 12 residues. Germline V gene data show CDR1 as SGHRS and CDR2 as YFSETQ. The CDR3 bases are TGCGCCAGCAGCCCGGAAGGCTATGGCTACACCTTC. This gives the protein CASSPEGYGYTF.

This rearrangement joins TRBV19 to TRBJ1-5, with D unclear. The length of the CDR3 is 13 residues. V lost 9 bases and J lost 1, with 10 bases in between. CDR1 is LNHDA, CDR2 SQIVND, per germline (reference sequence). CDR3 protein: CASGIRSNQPQHF. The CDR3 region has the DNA TGTGCCAGCGGGATCAGGAGCAATCAGCCCCAGCATTTT.

As DNA, the CDR3 is TGTGCCATCAGTCCCCGTGACGGGATATATGGCTACACCTTC. Protein: CAISPRDGIYGYTF. The chain carries TRBV10-3 and TRBJ1-2; no clear D gene. Germline V gives CDR1 ENHRY, CDR2 SYGVKD. Trimming left V 5 bases short and J 5 bases short, with 15 bases between. The CDR3 covers 14 residues.

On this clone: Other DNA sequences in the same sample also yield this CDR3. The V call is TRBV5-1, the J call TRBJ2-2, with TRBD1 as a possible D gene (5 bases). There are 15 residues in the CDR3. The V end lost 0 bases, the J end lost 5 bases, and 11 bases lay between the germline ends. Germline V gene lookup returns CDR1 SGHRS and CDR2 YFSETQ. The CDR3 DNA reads TGCGCCAGCAGCTTGGACCCCCCAGGGACCGGGGAGCTGTTTTTT. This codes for CASSLDPPGTGELFF.

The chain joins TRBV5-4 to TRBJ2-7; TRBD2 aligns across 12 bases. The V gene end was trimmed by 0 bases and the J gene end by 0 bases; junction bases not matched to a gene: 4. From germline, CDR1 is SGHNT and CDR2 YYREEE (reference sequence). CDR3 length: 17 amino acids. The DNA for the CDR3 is TGTGCCAGCAGCTTGGCTAGCGGGAGGGGTAGCTCCTACGAGCAGTACTTC. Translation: CASSLASGRGSSYEQYF. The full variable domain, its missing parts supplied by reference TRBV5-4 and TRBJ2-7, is ETGVTQSPTHLIKTRGQQVTLRCSSQSGHNTVSWYQQALGQGPQFIFQYYREEENGRGNFPPRFSGLQFPNYSSELNVNALELDDSALYLCASSLASGRGSSYEQYFGPGTRLTVT.

The CDR3 DNA is TGTGCCAGCAGCTCGGGACAGGGGGGGACCCAGTACTTC. Translating it yields CASSSGQGGTQYF. V and J are TRBV7-9 and TRBJ2-5; 11 bases are shared with TRBD1. The V gene's germline CDR1 is SEHNR and CDR2 FQNEAQ (reference sequence). The CDR3 spans 13 residues. Losses at the gene ends were 4 bases for V and 7 bases for J; bases not matched to a gene: 2.

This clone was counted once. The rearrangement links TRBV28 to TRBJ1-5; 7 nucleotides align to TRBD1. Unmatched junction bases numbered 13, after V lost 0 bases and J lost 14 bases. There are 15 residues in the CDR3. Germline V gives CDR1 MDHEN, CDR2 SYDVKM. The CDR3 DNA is TGTGCCAGCAGTTTATGGGGAGGGGGCCCTATCCTTAAGCATTTT. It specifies CASSLWGGGPILKHF. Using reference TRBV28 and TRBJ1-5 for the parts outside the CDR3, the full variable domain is DVKVTQSSRYLVKRTGEKVFLECVQDMDHENMFWYRQDPGLGLRLIYFSYDVKMKEKGDIPEGYSVSREKKERFSLILESASTNQTSMYLCASSLWGGGPILKHFGDGTRLSIL.

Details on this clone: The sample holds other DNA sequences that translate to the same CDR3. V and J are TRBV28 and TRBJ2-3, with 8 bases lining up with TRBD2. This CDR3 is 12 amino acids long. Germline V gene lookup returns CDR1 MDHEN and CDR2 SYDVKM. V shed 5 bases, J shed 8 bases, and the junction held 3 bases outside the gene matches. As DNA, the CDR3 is TGTGCCAGCAGTCTCACTAGCGGTACGCAGTATTTT. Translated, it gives CASSLTSGTQYF.

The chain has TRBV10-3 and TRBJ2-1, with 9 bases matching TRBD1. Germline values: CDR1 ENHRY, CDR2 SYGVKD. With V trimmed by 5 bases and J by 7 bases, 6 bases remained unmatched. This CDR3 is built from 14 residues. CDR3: CAISTGGMGNEQFF. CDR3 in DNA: TGTGCCATCAGTACAGGGGGCATGGGTAATGAGCAGTTCTTC.

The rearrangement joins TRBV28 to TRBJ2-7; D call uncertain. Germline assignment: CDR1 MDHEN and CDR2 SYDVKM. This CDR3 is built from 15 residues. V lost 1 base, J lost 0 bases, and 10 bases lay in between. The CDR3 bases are TGTGCCAGCAGTTTATTATCCCCTCTCTCCTACGAGCAGTACTTC. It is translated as CASSLLSPLSYEQYF. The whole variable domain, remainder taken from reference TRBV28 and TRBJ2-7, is DVKVTQSSRYLVKRTGEKVFLECVQDMDHENMFWYRQDPGLGLRLIYFSYDVKMKEKGDIPEGYSVSREKKERFSLILESASTNQTSMYLCASSLLSPLSYEQYFGPGTRLTVT.

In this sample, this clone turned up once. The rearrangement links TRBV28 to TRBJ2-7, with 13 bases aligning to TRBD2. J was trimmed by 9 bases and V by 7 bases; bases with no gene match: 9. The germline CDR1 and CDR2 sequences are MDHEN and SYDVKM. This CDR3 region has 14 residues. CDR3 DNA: TGTGCCAGCACCCTACTAGCGGGAGGGGGACGGCAGTACTTC. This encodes CASTLLAGGGRQYF.

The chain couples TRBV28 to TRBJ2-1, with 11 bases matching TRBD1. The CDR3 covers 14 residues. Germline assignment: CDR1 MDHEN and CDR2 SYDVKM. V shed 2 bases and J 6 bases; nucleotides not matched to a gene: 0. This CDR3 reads CASSLGTGGNEQFF. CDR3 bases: TGTGCCAGCAGTTTAGGGACAGGGGGCAATGAGCAGTTCTTC.

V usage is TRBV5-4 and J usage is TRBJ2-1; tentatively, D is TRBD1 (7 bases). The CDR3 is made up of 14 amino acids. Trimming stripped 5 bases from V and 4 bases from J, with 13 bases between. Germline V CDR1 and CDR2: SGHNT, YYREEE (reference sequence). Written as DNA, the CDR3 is TGTGCCAGCAGAGGCGGGACAGCGTACAATGAGCAGTTCTTC. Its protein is CASRGGTAYNEQFF.

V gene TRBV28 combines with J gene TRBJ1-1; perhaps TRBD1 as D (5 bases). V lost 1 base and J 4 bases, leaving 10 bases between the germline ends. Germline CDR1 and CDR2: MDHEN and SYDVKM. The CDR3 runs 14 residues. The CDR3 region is CASSLLAGSTEAFF. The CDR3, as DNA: TGTGCCAGCAGTTTATTGGCAGGGTCCACTGAAGCTTTCTTT.

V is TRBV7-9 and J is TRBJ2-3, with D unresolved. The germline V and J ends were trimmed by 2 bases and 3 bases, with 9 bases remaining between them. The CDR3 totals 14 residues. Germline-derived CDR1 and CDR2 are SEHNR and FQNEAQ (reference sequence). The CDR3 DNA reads TGTGCCAGCAGCTTATCTCCAGCTACAGATACGCAGTATTTT. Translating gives CASSLSPATDTQYF.

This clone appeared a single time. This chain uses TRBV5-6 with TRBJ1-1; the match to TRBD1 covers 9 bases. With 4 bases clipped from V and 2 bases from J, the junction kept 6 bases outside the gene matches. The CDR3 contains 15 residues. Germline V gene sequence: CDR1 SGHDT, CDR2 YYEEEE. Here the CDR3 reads CASSGSTGGNTEAFF. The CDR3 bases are TGTGCCAGCAGCGGGTCGACAGGGGGTAACACTGAAGCTTTCTTT.

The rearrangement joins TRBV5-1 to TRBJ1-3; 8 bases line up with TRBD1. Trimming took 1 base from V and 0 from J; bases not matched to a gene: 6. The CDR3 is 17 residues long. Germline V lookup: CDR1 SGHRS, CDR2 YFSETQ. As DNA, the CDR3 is TGCGCCAGCAGCTTGCAGGGGGCCGGAATCTCTGGAAACACCATATATTTT. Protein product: CASSLQGAGISGNTIYF. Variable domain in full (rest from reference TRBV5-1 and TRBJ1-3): KAGVTQTPRYLIKTRGQQVTLSCSPISGHRSVSWYQQTPGQGLQFLFEYFSETQRNKGNFPGRFSGRQFSNSRSEMNVSTLELGDSALYLCASSLQGAGISGNTIYFGEGSWLTVV.

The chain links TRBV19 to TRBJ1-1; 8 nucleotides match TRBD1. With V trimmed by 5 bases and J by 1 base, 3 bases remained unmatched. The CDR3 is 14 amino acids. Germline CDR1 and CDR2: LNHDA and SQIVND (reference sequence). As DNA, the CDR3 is TGTGCCAGTAGTCGGGGACAGGAGAACACTGAAGCTTTCTTT. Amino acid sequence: CASSRGQENTEAFF.

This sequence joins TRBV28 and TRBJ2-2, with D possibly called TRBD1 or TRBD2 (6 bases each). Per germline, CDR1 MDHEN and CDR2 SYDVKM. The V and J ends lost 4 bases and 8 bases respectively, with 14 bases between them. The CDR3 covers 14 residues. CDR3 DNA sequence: TGTGCCAGCAGTTCCGGGGGCACAGTAGGGGAGCTGTTTTTT. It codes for CASSSGGTVGELFF.

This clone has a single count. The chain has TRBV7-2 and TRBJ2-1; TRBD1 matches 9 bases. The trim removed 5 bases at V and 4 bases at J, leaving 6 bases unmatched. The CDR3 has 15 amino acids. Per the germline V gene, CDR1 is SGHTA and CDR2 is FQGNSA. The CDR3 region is CASSPTGGLYNEQFF. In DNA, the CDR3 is TGTGCCAGCAGCCCCACAGGGGGCCTATACAATGAGCAGTTCTTC.

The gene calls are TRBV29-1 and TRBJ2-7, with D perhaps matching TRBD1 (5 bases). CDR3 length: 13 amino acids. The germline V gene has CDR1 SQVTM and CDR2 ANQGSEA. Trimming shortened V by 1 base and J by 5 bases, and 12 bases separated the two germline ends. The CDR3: CSVEGQGLDEQYF. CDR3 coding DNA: TGCAGCGTTGAAGGGCAGGGTCTCGACGAGCAGTACTTC.

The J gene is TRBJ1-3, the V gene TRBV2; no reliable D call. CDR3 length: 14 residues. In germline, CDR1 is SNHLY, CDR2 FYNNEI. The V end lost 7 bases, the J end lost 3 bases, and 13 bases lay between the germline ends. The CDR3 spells CASKYSQFGNTIYF. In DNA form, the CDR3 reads TGTGCCAGCAAGTACAGTCAATTTGGAAACACCATATATTTT.

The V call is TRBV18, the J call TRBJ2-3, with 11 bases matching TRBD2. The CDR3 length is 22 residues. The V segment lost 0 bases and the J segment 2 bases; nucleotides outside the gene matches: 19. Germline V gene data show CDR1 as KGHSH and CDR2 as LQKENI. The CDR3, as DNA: TGTGCCAGCTCACCACCGGGGAGGGGACTAGCGGCACTCGCACACACCACAGATACGCAGTATTTT. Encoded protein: CASSPPGRGLAALAHTTDTQYF.

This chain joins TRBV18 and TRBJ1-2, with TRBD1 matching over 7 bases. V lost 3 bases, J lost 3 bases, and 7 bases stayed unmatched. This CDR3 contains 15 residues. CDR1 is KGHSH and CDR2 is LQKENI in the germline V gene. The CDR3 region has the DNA TGTGCCAGCTCACCGCTCGCAGGGGGTCACTATGGCTACACCTTC. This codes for CASSPLAGGHYGYTF.

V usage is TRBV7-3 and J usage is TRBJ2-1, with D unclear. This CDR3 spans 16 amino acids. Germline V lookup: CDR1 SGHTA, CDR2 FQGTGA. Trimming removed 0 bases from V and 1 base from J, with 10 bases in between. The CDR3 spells CASSLTLARSYNEQFF. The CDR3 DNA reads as TGTGCCAGCAGCTTAACGTTGGCAAGGTCCTACAATGAGCAGTTCTTC.

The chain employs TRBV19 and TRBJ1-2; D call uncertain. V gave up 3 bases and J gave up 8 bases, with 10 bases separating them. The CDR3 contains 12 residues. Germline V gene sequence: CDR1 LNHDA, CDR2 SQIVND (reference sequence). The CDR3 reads CASSINIWGYTF. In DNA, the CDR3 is TGTGCCAGTAGTATCAACATTTGGGGCTACACCTTC.

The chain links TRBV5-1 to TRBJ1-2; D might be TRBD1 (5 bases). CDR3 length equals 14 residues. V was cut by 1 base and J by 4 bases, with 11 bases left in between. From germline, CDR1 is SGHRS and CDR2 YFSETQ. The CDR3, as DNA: TGCGCCAGCAGCTTGTTAGGGGATGGCTATGGCTACACCTTC. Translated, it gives CASSLLGDGYGYTF.